This TCR beta chain originates from a study of OX40 agonist ivuxolimab in advanced cancers. Findings and limits, study-wide: Compared with CD4+, CD8+ T cells on average had more expanded clones.

The CDR3 totals 13 residues. Germline CDR1 is MDHEN and CDR2 is SYDVKM. The germline V and J ends were trimmed by 5 bases and 4 bases, with 12 bases remaining between them. The protocol was immunoSEQ multiplex PCR, while the TCRdb copy is restricted to in-frame clones and leaves out a portion. The table includes about 88,000 clones, about 85% detected once. Of note for this clone: No antigen is known for it.

The clonotype was recovered from an adult with an advanced solid tumor such as melanoma, head and neck, liver or kidney cancer. The material was CD4+ or CD8+ T cells sorted from blood, obtained in a trial of the OX40 agonist ivuxolimab. The chain joins TRBV28 to TRBJ2-7, with D unclear. CDR3 region: CASSPPAVYEQYV. The CDR3 bases are TGTGCCAGCAGTCCTCCGGCCGTTTACGAGCAGTACGTC.